This passage covers 12 T cell receptor beta chains from one sample sequenced in a study of T cell repertoires in aging, cancer and after chemotherapy. Peripheral blood genomic DNA, not sorted cells or RNA, was the template. Multiplex touch-down PCR with TRB-A/B primers amplified rearranged V-D-J TRB sequences. TCRdb re-derived calls from the multiplex PCR reads in MiXCR, one entry per CDR3 protein. The data show about 1,900 distinct CDR3 sequences, with 28% seen just once and about 34% held by the top ten. The sample taken for sequencing was blood. These receptors came from a human donor in good health.

This clonotype showed up just a few times. The chain carries TRBV20-1 and TRBJ2-1, with D perhaps matching TRBD1 (5 bases). Trimming took off 4 bases at V and 12 bases at J, with 19 bases between the two ends. From germline, CDR1 is DFQATT and CDR2 SNEGSKA (reference sequence). The CDR3 is 13 amino acids. DNA for the CDR3: TGCAGTGCTAAGCAGGGTAGGCGAGTAGGGCAGTTCTTC. Translated, it gives CSAKQGRRVGQFF.

The chain combines TRBV5-6 with TRBJ1-1; D unresolved. Trimming stripped 4 bases from V and 5 bases from J, with 21 bases between. The germline CDR1 and CDR2 sequences are SGHDT and YYEEEE. This CDR3 region has 16 residues. CDR3 in amino acids: CASSQAPMGEGTEAFF. The DNA of the CDR3 is TGTGCCAGCAGCCAAGCCCCCATGGGTGAAGGTACTGAAGCTTTCTTT.

This clonotype was counted a few times. The chain joins TRBV7-9 to TRBJ1-2; D unresolved. From germline, CDR1 is SEHNR and CDR2 FQNEAQ (reference sequence). The CDR3 totals 15 residues. V lost 0 bases to trimming and J lost 7 bases, with 15 bases between them. In DNA, the CDR3 is TGTGCCAGCAGCTTAGCTCCGATCCCCCCCACTGGCTACACCTTC. Translation: CASSLAPIPPTGYTF.

This clonotype has more than one count but fewer than ten. The chain carries TRBV20-1 and TRBJ2-7, with 9 positions matching TRBD2. The CDR3 runs to 13 residues. CDR1 is DFQATT, CDR2 SNEGSKA, per germline (reference sequence). V was pared by 4 bases and J by 3 bases, with 4 bases of the junction left unmatched. Here the CDR3 reads CSATSGEFYEQYF. CDR3 bases: TGCAGTGCTACTAGCGGGGAGTTCTACGAGCAGTACTTC.

The V and J genes are TRBV6-5 and TRBJ1-2; the match to TRBD1 covers 7 bases. The V gene's germline CDR1 is MNHEY and CDR2 SVGAGI. CDR3 length: 13 amino acids. The J segment lost 12 bases and the V segment lost 4 bases, leaving 11 bases of the junction unmatched. The DNA of the CDR3 is TGTGCCAGCAGTTCCAGGGGGGTTTGGGGGGACACCTTC. It specifies CASSSRGVWGDTF.

This clonotype occurred a few times. The chain employs TRBV27 and TRBJ1-6; D perhaps matches TRBD1 (5 bases). Germline V gene data show CDR1 as MNHEY and CDR2 as SMNVEV (reference sequence). The CDR3 has 16 amino acids. Trimming pared 0 bases from V and 6 bases from J, leaving 12 bases between. The CDR3 sequence is CASSLSRGAPNSPLHF. Here the CDR3 DNA reads TGTGCCAGCAGTTTATCGAGAGGGGCCCCTAATTCACCCCTCCACTTT.

Sample share makes this clonotype medium-sized. The chain is built from TRBV6-2 or TRBV6-3 and TRBJ2-7; TRBD2 might be the D (6 bases). Trimming left V 6 bases short and J 3 bases short, with 12 bases between. CDR3 size: 13 residues. CDR1 MNHEY and CDR2 SVGEGT come from the germline V gene. For the CDR3, the DNA is TGTGCCAGCAGACGGACTATGATCTACGAGCAGTACTTC. This sequence encodes CASRRTMIYEQYF.

This clonotype is deemed medium-sized. V is TRBV6-5 and J is TRBJ1-5; 7 positions match TRBD1. The length of the CDR3 is 14 residues. The germline V gene encodes CDR1 MNHEY and CDR2 SVGAGI. V lost 6 bases and J lost 3; bases outside the gene matches: 5. The CDR3 nucleotides are TGTGCCAGCAGCAAAACAGGGGTCAATCAGCCCCAGCATTTT. Amino acids: CASSKTGVNQPQHF.

This clonotype ranks as medium-sized (0.01 to 0.1%). This rearrangement joins TRBV6-5 to TRBJ1-1; a weak D match, TRBD1 (6 bases). The V end lost 1 base, the J end lost 5 bases, and 14 bases lay between the germline ends. CDR3 length: 15 amino acids. Germline V gene lookup returns CDR1 MNHEY and CDR2 SVGAGI. The CDR3 DNA is TGTGCCAGCAGTTACTTACAGGGAAGAGGGACTGAAGCTTTCTTT. Translated: CASSYLQGRGTEAFF.

This clonotype is termed medium-sized. The genes are TRBV18 and TRBJ2-7; unclear D gene. Germline V gives CDR1 KGHSH, CDR2 LQKENI. Trimming shortened V by 2 bases and J by 2 bases, and 13 bases separated the two germline ends. The CDR3 length is 15 residues. Written as DNA, the CDR3 is TGTGCCAGCTCACCAATCGGAGAGGCAGCCTACGAGCAGTACTTC. Amino acid sequence: CASSPIGEAAYEQYF.

Notes on this clonotype: A read error is possible here, since a much larger clone lies one base away. The final CDR3 position lacks the conserved phenylalanine or tryptophan, pointing to a likely read error. The V and J genes are TRBV19 and TRBJ2-5; 7 bases map to TRBD1. The germline CDR1 and CDR2 sequences are LNHDA and SQIVND (reference sequence). CDR3 length: 14 residues. V lost 5 bases and J lost 2; bases outside the gene matches: 5. The DNA for the CDR3 is TGTGCCAGTAGTCCCCCGGGACAGCAAGAGACCCAGTACCTC. Translating it yields CASSPPGQQETQYL.

The chain uses TRBV11-2 and TRBJ1-6, with 7 bases fitting TRBD1. Trimming at V came to 5 bases and at J to 0 bases, leaving 10 bases not matched to a gene. This CDR3 has 18 residues. CDR1 and CDR2 (germline): SGHAT, FQNNGV. This CDR3 reads CASSRGPGGSSYNSPLHF. The CDR3 DNA reads TGTGCCAGCAGCAGGGGGCCCGGGGGAAGCTCCTATAATTCACCCCTCCACTTT.